The TCR beta chain described here comes from a study of T cell changes during pregnancy in multiple sclerosis. TCRdb keeps only in-frame clones here, not all; method: immunoSEQ multiplex PCR. The sample lists over 30,000 clones, around 90% occurring once. V dropped 3 bases and J dropped 6; count of bases not matched to a gene: 2. This CDR3 has 14 residues. CDR1 is SGHTA, CDR2 FQGNSA, per germline. The TCR sequence derives from a female donor with multiple sclerosis, enrolled in a pregnancy study. This chain links TRBV7-2 with TRBJ1-5; 10 nucleotides agree with TRBD1. The specimen was CD4+ T cells from peripheral blood mononuclear cells, collected before pregnancy. Here the CDR3 reads CASSFGQGGQPQHF. CDR3 DNA: TGTGCCAGCAGCTTTGGACAGGGGGGTCAGCCCCAGCATTTT.